The sequence of this T cell receptor beta chain was determined in a study of cytomegalovirus exposure and HLA in healthy donors. In the PCR, 60 Vbeta and 13 Jbeta primers were used. Assay: immunoSEQ multiplex PCR; the TCRdb copy retains only in-frame clones and omits some. The table has roughly 140,000 clones, around four fifths seen once. Trimming took off 5 bases at V and 3 bases at J, with 14 bases between the two ends. Germline CDR1 reads SNHLY; CDR2 reads FYNNEI. CDR3 size: 14 residues. The chain has TRBV2 and TRBJ2-7, with D tentatively TRBD1 (5 bases). This clonotype was obtained from a male donor in good health and CMV-seronegative. The sequenced sample consisted of PBMCs. CDR3: CASSTARVNYEQYF. CDR3 nucleotide sequence: TGTGCCAGCAGTACCGCCAGGGTAAACTACGAGCAGTACTTC.